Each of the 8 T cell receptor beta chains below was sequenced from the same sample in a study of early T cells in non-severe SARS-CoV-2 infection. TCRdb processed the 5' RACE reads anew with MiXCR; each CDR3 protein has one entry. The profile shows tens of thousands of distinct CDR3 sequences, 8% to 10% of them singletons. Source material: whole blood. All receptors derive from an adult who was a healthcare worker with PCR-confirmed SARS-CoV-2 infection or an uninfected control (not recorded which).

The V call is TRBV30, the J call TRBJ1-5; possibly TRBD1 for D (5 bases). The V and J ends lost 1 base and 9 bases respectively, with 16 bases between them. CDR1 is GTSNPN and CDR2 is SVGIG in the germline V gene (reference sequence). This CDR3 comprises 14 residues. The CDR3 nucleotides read TGTGCCTGGAGTGCGGGACTGGGTGAACGGCCCCAGCATTTT. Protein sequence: CAWSAGLGERPQHF.

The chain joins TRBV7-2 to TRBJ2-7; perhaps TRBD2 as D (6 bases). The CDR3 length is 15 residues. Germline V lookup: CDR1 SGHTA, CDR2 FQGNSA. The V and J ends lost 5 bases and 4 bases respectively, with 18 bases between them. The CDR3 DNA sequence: TGTGCCAGCAGCCGCACCGGATTGGAGGGGTACGAGCAGTACTTC. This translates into CASSRTGLEGYEQYF. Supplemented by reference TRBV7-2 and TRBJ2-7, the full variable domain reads GAGVSQSPSNKVTEKGKDVELRCDPISGHTALYWYRQSLGQGLEFLIYFQGNSAPDKSGLPSDRFSAERTGGSVSTLTIQRTQQEDSAVYLCASSRTGLEGYEQYFGPGTRLTVT.

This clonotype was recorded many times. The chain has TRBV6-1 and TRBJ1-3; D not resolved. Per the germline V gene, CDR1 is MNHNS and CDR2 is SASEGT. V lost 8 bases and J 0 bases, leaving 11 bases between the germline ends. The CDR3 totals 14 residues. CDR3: CASGRSYSGNTIYF. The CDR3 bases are TGTGCCAGCGGCCGCAGCTACTCTGGAAACACCATATATTTT.

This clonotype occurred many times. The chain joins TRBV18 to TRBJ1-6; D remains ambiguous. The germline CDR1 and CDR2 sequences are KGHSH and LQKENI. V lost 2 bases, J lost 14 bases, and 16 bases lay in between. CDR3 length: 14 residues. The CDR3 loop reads CASSPSRGEASLHF. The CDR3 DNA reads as TGTGCCAGCTCACCATCCCGAGGTGAAGCTTCCCTCCACTTT.

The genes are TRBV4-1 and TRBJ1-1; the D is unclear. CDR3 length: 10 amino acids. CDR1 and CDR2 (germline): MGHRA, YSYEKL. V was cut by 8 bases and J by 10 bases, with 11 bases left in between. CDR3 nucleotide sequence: TGCGCCAGCTACACCGGTGTAGCTTTCTTT. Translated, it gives CASYTGVAFF.

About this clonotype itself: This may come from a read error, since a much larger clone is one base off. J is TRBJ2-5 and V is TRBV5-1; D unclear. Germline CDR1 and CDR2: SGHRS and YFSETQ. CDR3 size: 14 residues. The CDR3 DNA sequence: TGCGTCAGCAGCTTGAACACCGGTCTATGGACCCAGTACTTC. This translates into CVSSLNTGLWTQYF.

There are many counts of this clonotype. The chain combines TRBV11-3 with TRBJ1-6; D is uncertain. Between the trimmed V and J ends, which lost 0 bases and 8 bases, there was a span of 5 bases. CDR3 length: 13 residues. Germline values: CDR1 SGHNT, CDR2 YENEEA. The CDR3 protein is CASSLDRYSPLHF. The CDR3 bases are TGTGCCAGCAGCTTAGATCGGTATTCACCCCTCCACTTT.

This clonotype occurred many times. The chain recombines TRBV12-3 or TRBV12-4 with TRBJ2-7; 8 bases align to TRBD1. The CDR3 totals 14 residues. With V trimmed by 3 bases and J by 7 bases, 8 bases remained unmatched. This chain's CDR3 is CASSLQGALREQYF. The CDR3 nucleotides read TGTGCCAGCAGTTTGCAGGGGGCGCTTCGGGAGCAGTACTTC.